Included here is one T cell receptor (beta chain) sequence, with context. CDR1 is GTSNPN, CDR2 SVGIG, per germline (reference sequence). V lost 1 base, J lost 6 bases, and 7 bases lay in between. The CDR3 contains 13 residues. The data are from a study of blood T cell repertoires in COVID-19. Study summary: PBMCs, B-cell-depleted T cells, or T cells provided the cDNA or gDNA that made up the material.

The repertoire was sequenced with immunoSEQ multiplex PCR; TCRdb's copy has only in-frame clones and lacks some. The table shows around 320,000 clones, with roughly 90% occurring only once. This TCR was recovered from a woman aged 25 to 39 with COVID-19, enrolled during active disease. The material sequenced was peripheral blood. The V call is TRBV30, the J call TRBJ1-6; D is uncertain. In DNA form, the CDR3 reads TGTGCCTGGAGTGGGCACCGTAATTCACCCCTCCACTTT. This sequence encodes CAWSGHRNSPLHF.